The 7 T cell receptor beta chains given below trace back to one sample, sequenced in a study of cytomegalovirus exposure and HLA in healthy donors. Both 60 Vbeta primers and 13 Jbeta primers went into the PCR. Only in-frame clones appear in the TCRdb table, and some are missing; sequencing was by immunoSEQ multiplex PCR. Seen here are a few hundred thousand clones, about 82% observed once, and the top ten hold 2.5% to 3%. Sample: PBMCs. These receptors came from a man between 25 and 39 years old in good health and CMV-seronegative.

This clone was counted a single time. The chain carries TRBV9 and TRBJ2-7, with D possibly being TRBD1 (5 bases). The CDR3 covers 14 residues. Looked up from germline, CDR1 is SGDLS and CDR2 is YYNGEE. Deletions cut 4 bases from V and 1 base from J, with 12 bases between. CDR3 in amino acids: CASSPGWRSYEQYF. The CDR3 region has the DNA TGTGCCAGCAGCCCAGGGTGGCGGTCCTACGAGCAGTACTTC. Drawing the rest from reference TRBV9 and TRBJ2-7, the complete variable domain is DSGVTQTPKHLITATGQRVTLRCSPRSGDLSVYWYQQSLDQGLQFLIQYYNGEERAKGNILERFSAQQFPDLHSELNLSSLELGDSALYFCASSPGWRSYEQYFGPGTRLTVT.

The CDR3 reads CASMGRIYEQYF. In DNA form, the CDR3 reads TGTGCCAGCATGGGCAGGATCTACGAGCAGTACTTC. The chain links TRBV6-4 to TRBJ2-7; D is unclear. Germline V gene lookup returns CDR1 MRHNA and CDR2 SNTAGT. The CDR3 is 12 amino acids. V dropped 7 bases and J dropped 3 bases, with 10 bases sitting between them.

CDR3 protein: CASSTQGVYGYTF. DNA for the CDR3: TGTGCCAGCAGCACGCAGGGGGTCTATGGCTACACCTTC. The V and J genes are TRBV5-6 and TRBJ1-2, with TRBD1 identical over 7 bases. Trimming at V came to 4 bases and at J to 4 bases, leaving 4 bases not matched to a gene. CDR3 length equals 13 residues. CDR1 is SGHDT and CDR2 is YYEEEE in the germline V gene. Supplemented by reference TRBV5-6 and TRBJ1-2, the full variable domain reads DAGVTQSPTHLIKTRGQQVTLRCSPKSGHDTVSWYQQALGQGPQFIFQYYEEEERQRGNFPDRFSGHQFPNYSSELNVNALLLGDSALYLCASSTQGVYGYTFGSGTRLTVV.

V gene TRBV19 combines with J gene TRBJ1-2; 9 nucleotides line up with TRBD1. Germline trimming cut 6 bases from V and 7 bases from J; bases unmatched to any gene: 15. Germline V CDR1 and CDR2: LNHDA, SQIVND (reference sequence). The CDR3 length is 16 residues. The CDR3 nucleotides read TGTGCCAGTAGGACTTTCCCGGGACAGGGAATGGTTGGCTACACCTTC. Amino acid sequence: CASRTFPGQGMVGYTF. Complete variable domain (other parts from reference TRBV19 and TRBJ1-2): DGGITQSPKYLFRKEGQNVTLSCEQNLNHDAMYWYRQDPGQGLRLIYYSQIVNDFQKGDIAEGYSVSREKKESFPLTVTSAQKNPTAFYLCASRTFPGQGMVGYTFGSGTRLTVV.

V usage is TRBV10-3 and J usage is TRBJ2-2, with D possibly being TRBD2 (7 bases). V was shortened by 8 bases and J by 7 bases, with 20 bases between the two germline ends. The CDR3 has 15 amino acids. Germline CDR1 and CDR2: ENHRY and SYGVKD. Here the CDR3 DNA reads TGTGCCATCGGGGTAGGGGGGGAAAGTAGCGGGGAGCTGTTTTTT. It translates to CAIGVGGESSGELFF.

The chain couples TRBV10-3 to TRBJ1-3; TRBD1 is a possible D gene (5 bases). The CDR3 runs 17 residues. V was cut by 3 bases and J by 0 bases, with 15 bases left in between. The germline CDR1 and CDR2 sequences are ENHRY and SYGVKD. CDR3 loop: CAISEPMTVSSGNTIYF. CDR3 nucleotides: TGTGCCATCAGTGAACCCATGACAGTCTCCTCTGGAAACACCATATATTTT.

V and J are TRBV5-6 and TRBJ2-3; weak D call: TRBD1 (6 bases). Trimming pared 5 bases from V and 3 bases from J, leaving 13 bases between. The CDR3 is 14 amino acids. Germline V CDR1 and CDR2: SGHDT, YYEEEE. CDR3 sequence: CASSFPGETDTQYF. The CDR3 DNA follows: TGTGCCAGCAGTTTCCCAGGGGAAACAGATACGCAGTATTTT.